This T cell receptor (beta chain) was sequenced during a study of blood T cells in healthy people across ages. V was cut by 1 base and J by 7 bases, with 7 bases left in between. Per the germline V gene, CDR1 is DFQATT and CDR2 is SNEGSKA (reference sequence). This CDR3 spans 12 amino acids. Regarding the study as a whole: The CMV status of each donor remained undetermined, and this could have confounded shifts in expanded clonotypes.

Each sample had at least 6 million PBMCs isolated. With respect to this clonotype: Its antigen is unidentified.

Using a J-beta primer mix together with a sample-barcoded 5' primer, a second PCR was run for about 6 to 11 cycles. Every cDNA molecule bore a tag from a template-switch adaptor containing 12 random nucleotides. MiXCR, run by TCRdb on the 5' RACE reads, gives a single entry per CDR3 protein. Here the sample spans 550,000 to 600,000 distinct CDR3 sequences, roughly 29% being singletons. The chain uses TRBV20-1 and TRBJ2-2; D is unclear. Sequenced sample: blood. The receptor was derived from a woman in her seventies in good health. In nucleotides, the CDR3 is TGCAGTGCTAGAGCAGATAGCGGGGAGCTGTTTTTT. It translates to CSARADSGELFF.